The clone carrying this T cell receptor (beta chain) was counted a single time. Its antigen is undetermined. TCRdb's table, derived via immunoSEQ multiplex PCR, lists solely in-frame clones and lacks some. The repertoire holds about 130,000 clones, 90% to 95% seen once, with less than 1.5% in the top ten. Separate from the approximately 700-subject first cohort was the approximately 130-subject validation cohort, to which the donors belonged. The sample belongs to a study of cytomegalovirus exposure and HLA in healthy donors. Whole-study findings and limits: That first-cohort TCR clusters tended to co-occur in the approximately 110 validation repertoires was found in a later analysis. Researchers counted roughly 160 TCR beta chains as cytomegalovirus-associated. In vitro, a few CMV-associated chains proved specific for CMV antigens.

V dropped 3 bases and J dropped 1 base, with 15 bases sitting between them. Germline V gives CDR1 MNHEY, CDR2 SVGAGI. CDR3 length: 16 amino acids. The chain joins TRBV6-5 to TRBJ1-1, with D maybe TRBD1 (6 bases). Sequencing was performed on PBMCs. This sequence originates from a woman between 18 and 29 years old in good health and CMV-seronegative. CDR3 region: CASSYLPGQRNTEAFF. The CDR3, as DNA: TGTGCCAGCAGTTATCTCCCGGGACAACGGAACACTGAAGCTTTCTTT.